What follows are 25 T cell receptor beta chains derived from one specimen sequenced in a study of shared clonotypes between healthy human individuals (dated by TCRdb to about 2020). CD8 naive samples were CD45RO-negative cells positively selected for CCR7, giving a CD45RA+CCR7+ population that excluded TemRA cells. Libraries were prepared through the immunoSEQ multiplex PCR assay. TCRdb holds this immuneACCESS table with in-frame rearrangements only. Some clones are missing; in checked studies, unresolved V genes explain under half, and the rest has no known cause. The sample yields about 820,000 clones; approximately 92% were counted once. 24% of the sample belongs to the ten largest clones. The specimen sequenced was naive CD8+ T cells sorted from blood. The intended sense of this specimen's cell subset or site label: CD45RA+CCR7+. All receptors derive from a man under 40 in good health.

This chain links TRBV27 with TRBJ2-1, with 9 nucleotides matching TRBD1. Germline V gene lookup returns CDR1 MNHEY and CDR2 SMNVEV (reference sequence). The V gene end was trimmed by 3 bases and the J gene end by 6 bases; junction bases not matched to a gene: 9. The CDR3 loop spans 16 amino acids. The CDR3 DNA sequence: TGTGCCAGCAGTTTTATTGCGGGACAGGGACCCAATGAGCAGTTCTTC. This translates into CASSFIAGQGPNEQFF.

In DNA, the CDR3 is TGTGCCAGCAGCTTAGCGTGGGGAACTAATGAAAAACTGTTTTTT. Translated, it gives CASSLAWGTNEKLFF. This rearrangement joins TRBV7-6 to TRBJ1-4, with D uncertain. Trimming took off 0 bases at V and 1 base at J, with 6 bases between the two ends. Germline loops: CDR1 SGHVS, CDR2 FNYEAQ. The length of the CDR3 is 15 residues.

This clone has only one observation. The chain carries TRBV28 and TRBJ2-7, with 7 bases aligning to TRBD2. J lost 5 bases, V lost 9 bases, and 7 bases had no gene match. The germline gives CDR1 MDHEN, CDR2 SYDVKM. CDR3 length equals 12 residues. In DNA form, the CDR3 reads TGTGCCAGTGGGGAGGGGATCGACGAGCAGTACTTC. Its protein is CASGEGIDEQYF.

The chain employs TRBV5-6 and TRBJ2-7; D possibly uses TRBD1 or TRBD2 (6 bases each). The germline CDR1 and CDR2 sequences are SGHDT and YYEEEE. V was clipped by 4 bases and J by 6 bases, with 8 bases between them. This CDR3 is built from 11 residues. Here the CDR3 reads CASSEGGEQYF. CDR3 in DNA: TGTGCCAGCAGCGAGGGGGGCGAGCAGTACTTC.

V usage is TRBV27 and J usage is TRBJ2-7; perhaps TRBD2 as D (7 bases). CDR3 length: 16 amino acids. Germline V gene lookup returns CDR1 MNHEY and CDR2 SMNVEV (reference sequence). Trimming took off 6 bases at V and 3 bases at J, with 21 bases between the two ends. CDR3 residues: CASSQLSGGAHYEQYF. CDR3 DNA: TGTGCCAGCAGCCAGCTCTCTGGGGGGGCCCACTACGAGCAGTACTTC.

The gene calls are TRBV28 and TRBJ1-2, with D hard to call. Germline CDR1 MDHEN, CDR2 SYDVKM. The CDR3 extends over 15 amino acids. Trimming stripped 5 bases from V and 8 bases from J, with 21 bases between. CDR3 sequence reads: CASSQQRRLGDGYTF. The CDR3 region has the DNA TGTGCCAGCAGTCAGCAACGGCGGTTGGGTGACGGCTACACCTTC.

The DNA for the CDR3 is TGCGCCAGCAGCCCCCGGACCGCAACTGAAGCTTTCTTT. Its translation is CASSPRTATEAFF. The rearrangement joins TRBV4-1 to TRBJ1-1, with unresolved D. Deletions cut 4 bases from V and 5 bases from J, with 11 bases between. This CDR3 has 13 amino acids. Germline CDR1 is MGHRA and CDR2 is YSYEKL.

J is TRBJ2-7 and V is TRBV5-6, with TRBD2 identical over 10 bases. Germline trimming cut 4 bases from V and 3 bases from J; bases unmatched to any gene: 7. This CDR3 has 15 amino acids. Germline lookup yields CDR1 SGHDT and CDR2 YYEEEE. This CDR3 reads CASSPIAGGFYEQYF. The CDR3 coding sequence is TGTGCCAGCAGCCCCATAGCGGGAGGTTTCTACGAGCAGTACTTC. Full variable domain (remainder filled in from reference TRBV5-6 and TRBJ2-7): DAGVTQSPTHLIKTRGQQVTLRCSPKSGHDTVSWYQQALGQGPQFIFQYYEEEERQRGNFPDRFSGHQFPNYSSELNVNALLLGDSALYLCASSPIAGGFYEQYFGPGTRLTVT.

V usage is TRBV5-1 and J usage is TRBJ2-7; 7 bases align to TRBD1. This CDR3 is built from 14 residues. Trimming at V came to 4 bases and at J to 3 bases, leaving 7 bases not matched to a gene. Germline V gives CDR1 SGHRS, CDR2 YFSETQ. CDR3 sequence (DNA): TGCGCCAGCAGCAACCGGGACAGCTACTACGAGCAGTACTTC. Translated, it gives CASSNRDSYYEQYF. The full variable domain, in which reference TRBV5-1 and TRBJ2-7 provide the parts outside the CDR3, is KAGVTQTPRYLIKTRGQQVTLSCSPISGHRSVSWYQQTPGQGLQFLFEYFSETQRNKGNFPGRFSGRQFSNSRSEMNVSTLELGDSALYLCASSNRDSYYEQYFGPGTRLTVT.

This clone has only a few counts. This chain links TRBV30 with TRBJ1-1, with D maybe TRBD1 (5 bases). V was trimmed by 7 bases and J by 2 bases, leaving 17 bases between them. The germline CDR1 and CDR2 sequences are GTSNPN and SVGIG (reference sequence). This CDR3 has 14 amino acids. CDR3 sequence (DNA): TGTGCCTCTTCACCGGGACTCAAAAACACTGAAGCTTTCTTT. It yields the protein CASSPGLKNTEAFF.

This clone was detected once. Other nucleotide sequences in the sample specify the same CDR3. The chain joins TRBV9 to TRBJ2-3; the match to TRBD2 covers 10 bases. Germline trimming cut 4 bases from V and 1 base from J; bases unmatched to any gene: 3. Germline V gives CDR1 SGDLS, CDR2 YYNGEE. The CDR3 loop spans 15 amino acids. The CDR3 DNA reads as TGTGCCAGCAGCACGGGGACTAGCGGCACAGATACGCAGTATTTT. Amino acid sequence: CASSTGTSGTDTQYF.

The chain employs TRBV27 and TRBJ2-7; TRBD2 matches 7 bases. Unmatched junction bases numbered 12, after V lost 8 bases and J lost 5 bases. This CDR3 is built from 14 residues. CDR1 and CDR2 (germline): MNHEY, SMNVEV (reference sequence). The DNA of the CDR3 is TGTGCCAGCCGAAACCCCGGGAGGTTTCACGAGCAGTACTTC. Encoded protein: CASRNPGRFHEQYF.

The chain has TRBV27 and TRBJ2-7, with 7 bases lining up with TRBD1. With 5 bases clipped from V and 1 base from J, the junction kept 8 bases outside the gene matches. CDR3 length: 15 amino acids. Germline CDR1 and CDR2: MNHEY and SMNVEV (reference sequence). CDR3 sequence (DNA): TGTGCCAGCAGTGCCCTAACAGGGGAATCCTACGAGCAGTACTTC. Encoded protein: CASSALTGESYEQYF.

The rearrangement joins TRBV6-5 to TRBJ2-1; a possible D gene is TRBD1 (6 bases). V lost 1 base and J 4 bases, leaving 8 bases between the germline ends. Germline V gives CDR1 MNHEY, CDR2 SVGAGI. This CDR3 is built from 14 residues. As DNA, the CDR3 is TGTGCCAGCAGTTACTACGGACAGTACAATGAGCAGTTCTTC. It is translated as CASSYYGQYNEQFF.

This chain joins TRBV9 and TRBJ2-1; weak D call: TRBD2 (5 bases). This CDR3 has 15 residues. Looked up from germline, CDR1 is SGDLS and CDR2 is YYNGEE. The germline V and J ends were trimmed by 0 bases and 8 bases, with 15 bases remaining between them. CDR3 sequence reads: CASSVGRGFNDEQFF. The CDR3 DNA follows: TGTGCCAGCAGCGTAGGTCGGGGTTTTAACGATGAGCAGTTCTTC.

As DNA, the CDR3 is TGTGCCAGCAGTGACCCAGCGGTGGCCTACGAGCAGTACTTC. It encodes CASSDPAVAYEQYF. The V gene is TRBV2, the J gene TRBJ2-7, with TRBD2 as a possible D gene (5 bases). Germline assignment: CDR1 SNHLY and CDR2 FYNNEI. CDR3 length equals 14 residues. The V and J ends lost 3 bases and 2 bases respectively, with 11 bases between them.

The V call is TRBV5-6, the J call TRBJ2-7; D call uncertain. Germline CDR1 reads SGHDT; CDR2 reads YYEEEE. Trimming removed 4 bases from V and 5 bases from J, with 13 bases in between. The CDR3 has 13 amino acids. CDR3 sequence: CASSPPNWHEQYF. As DNA, the CDR3 is TGTGCCAGCAGCCCCCCCAACTGGCACGAGCAGTACTTC.

This chain uses TRBV27 with TRBJ2-7, with a possible D match to TRBD2 (6 bases). The CDR3 consists of 14 residues. Deletions cut 8 bases from V and 0 bases from J, with 14 bases between. CDR1 and CDR2 from the germline V gene are MNHEY and SMNVEV (reference sequence). The CDR3 region is CASGELADSYEQYF. The CDR3 bases are TGTGCCAGCGGGGAATTAGCGGACTCCTACGAGCAGTACTTC.

This clone was seen only once. The V gene is TRBV7-9, the J gene TRBJ2-1, with 7 positions matching TRBD1. After removal of 5 bases from V and 7 bases from J, the junction contained 8 bases not matched to a gene. Germline V gene lookup returns CDR1 SEHNR and CDR2 FQNEAQ (reference sequence). The CDR3 consists of 14 residues. The CDR3 DNA reads as TGTGCCAGCAGCAGGATAACAGGGGTTAATGAGCAGTTCTTC. Protein sequence: CASSRITGVNEQFF.

The chain uses TRBV7-9 and TRBJ2-7, with 7 nucleotides matching TRBD1. V lost 2 bases, J lost 2 bases, and 9 bases stayed unmatched. The CDR3 is made up of 16 amino acids. Looked up from germline, CDR1 is SEHNR and CDR2 is FQNEAQ (reference sequence). Here the CDR3 DNA reads TGTGCCAGCAGCTTACCATCACAGGGGACCACCTACGAGCAGTACTTC. Its translation: CASSLPSQGTTYEQYF.

The V call is TRBV6-5, the J call TRBJ2-7; 9 bases agree with TRBD2. The CDR3 contains 15 residues. Trimming took 1 base from V and 5 from J; bases not matched to a gene: 6. CDR1 and CDR2 (germline): MNHEY, SVGAGI. CDR3 nucleotide sequence: TGTGCCAGCAGTTACTTGTCTAGCGGGGTCGACGAGCAGTACTTC. Translation: CASSYLSSGVDEQYF.

The chain recombines TRBV5-1 with TRBJ1-4, with D perhaps matching TRBD1 (5 bases). Germline V gene data show CDR1 as SGHRS and CDR2 as YFSETQ. The CDR3 loop spans 14 amino acids. V dropped 2 bases and J dropped 7 bases, with 12 bases sitting between them. The CDR3 nucleotides are TGCGCCAGCAGCTTATGGGGGGACGGTGAAAAACTGTTTTTT. This encodes CASSLWGDGEKLFF.

This clone was seen once. The J gene is TRBJ2-1, the V gene TRBV6-6; 7 nucleotides match TRBD2. Germline V lookup: CDR1 MNHNY, CDR2 SVGAGI (reference sequence). This CDR3 region has 16 residues. V lost 2 bases and J lost 0; bases outside the gene matches: 4. Here the CDR3 DNA reads TGTGCCAGCAGTTACCTAGTAGCGGGCTCCTACAATGAGCAGTTCTTC. It encodes CASSYLVAGSYNEQFF.

A few counts support this clone. V is TRBV4-1 and J is TRBJ1-5; D gene uncertain. The CDR3 extends over 14 amino acids. The germline gives CDR1 MGHRA, CDR2 YSYEKL. The V end lost 0 bases, the J end lost 7 bases, and 10 bases lay between the germline ends. The CDR3 loop reads CASSQESVTQPQHF. The CDR3 DNA follows: TGCGCCAGCAGCCAAGAGAGTGTAACCCAGCCCCAGCATTTT.

The chain joins TRBV6-5 to TRBJ2-3; D gene unclear. CDR1 is MNHEY and CDR2 is SVGAGI in the germline V gene. V was pared by 7 bases and J by 2 bases, with 13 bases between. CDR3 size: 14 residues. The CDR3: CASKKQSNTDTQYF. Here the CDR3 DNA reads TGTGCCAGCAAAAAACAGAGTAACACAGATACGCAGTATTTT.